Each of the 5 T cell receptor beta chains below was sequenced from the same sample in a study of CD8+CD57+ T cells in acquired aplastic anemia (dated by TCRdb to 2016 to 2018). TCRdb records Illumina HiSeq 2000 as the sequencer. Profiling of TCR beta VDJ combinations and CDR3 sequences used genomic DNA as the template. TCRdb redid the processing of the public reads, applying fastp at Q25 and MiXCR, and retained in-frame beta chains. Rows matching on CDR3 protein sequence are summarized as one entry with the most common DNA and genes. The sample records some 120,000 distinct CDR3 sequences, around 48% of which are singletons. Clones ranked in the top ten supply 2% to 3% of the sample. The source material was sorted CD4+, CD8+, or CD8+CD57+ T cells (not recorded which) from PBMCs. Every receptor here comes from a human donor in good health, serving as a control.

The gene calls are TRBV12-3 or TRBV12-4 and TRBJ2-7; the D is unclear. V lost 3 bases and J 2 bases, leaving 5 bases between the germline ends. The CDR3 contains 12 residues. CDR3 DNA sequence: TGTGCCAGCAGTTTTAGAGCCTACGAGCAGTACTTC. Its protein product is CASSFRAYEQYF.

With regard to this clonotype: Possible read error: a much larger clone is one base away. V gene TRBV3-1 combines with J gene TRBJ1-2; 8 bases align to TRBD1. CDR3 length: 17 residues. CDR1 and CDR2 from the germline V gene are LGHDT and YNNKEL (reference sequence). CDR3 in amino acids: CASRFGTGITANCGYTF. The CDR3, as DNA: TGTGCCAGCAGATTCGGGACAGGCATTACAGCTAACTGTGGCTACACCTTC. Filled out from reference TRBV3-1 and TRBJ1-2, the complete variable domain reads DTAVSQTPKYLVTQMGNDKSIKCEQNLGHDTMYWYKQDSKKFLKIMFSYNNKELIINETVPNRFSPKSPDKAHLNLHINSLELGDSAVYFCASRFGTGITANCGYTFGSGTRLTVV.

This chain connects TRBV24-1 to TRBJ2-3; the D is unclear. Trimming pared 4 bases from V and 9 bases from J, leaving 10 bases between. The germline V gene encodes CDR1 KGHDR and CDR2 SFDVKD. The CDR3 has 12 amino acids. For the CDR3, the DNA is TGTGCCACCAGTGACGCTGTAGGGACGCAGTATTTT. Residues: CATSDAVGTQYF.

The chain uses TRBV12-3 or TRBV12-4 and TRBJ2-5, with 7 bases that match TRBD1. The junction had 7 bases not matched to a gene; V was cut back by 5 bases and J by 4 bases. The CDR3 spans 14 residues. DNA for the CDR3: TGTGCCAGCAGTGCCACAGGGGTCCCAGAGACCCAGTACTTC. It is translated as CASSATGVPETQYF.

This clonotype came up many times. The chain recombines TRBV7-2 with TRBJ2-5, with TRBD1 matching 8 bases. This CDR3 region has 14 residues. The trim removed 4 bases at V and 7 bases at J, leaving 8 bases unmatched. Germline V gives CDR1 SGHTA, CDR2 FQGNSA. In nucleotides, the CDR3 is TGTGCCAGCAGCTCCGGGACAGGTTCGTGGACCCAGTACTTC. It codes for CASSSGTGSWTQYF.